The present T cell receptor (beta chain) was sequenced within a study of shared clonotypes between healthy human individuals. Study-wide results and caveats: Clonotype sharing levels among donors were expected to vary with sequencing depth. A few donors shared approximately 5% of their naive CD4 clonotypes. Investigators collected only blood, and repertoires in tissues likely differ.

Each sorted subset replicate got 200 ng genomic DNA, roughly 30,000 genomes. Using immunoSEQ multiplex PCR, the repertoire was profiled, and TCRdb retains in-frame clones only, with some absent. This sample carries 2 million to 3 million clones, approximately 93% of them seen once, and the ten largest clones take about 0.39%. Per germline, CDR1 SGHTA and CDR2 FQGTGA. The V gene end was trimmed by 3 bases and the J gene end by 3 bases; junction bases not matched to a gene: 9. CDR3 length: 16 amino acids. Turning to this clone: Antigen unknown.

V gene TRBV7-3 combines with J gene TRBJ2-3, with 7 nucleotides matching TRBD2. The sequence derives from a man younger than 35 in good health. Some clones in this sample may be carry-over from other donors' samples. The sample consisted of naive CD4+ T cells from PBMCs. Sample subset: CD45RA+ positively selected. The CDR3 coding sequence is TGTGCCAGCAGCTTGGGTCCGGGAGGTATAACAGATACGCAGTATTTT. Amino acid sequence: CASSLGPGGITDTQYF.